This T cell receptor beta chain was profiled in a study of T cells in Graves' hyperthyroidism and ophthalmopathy. A few counts support this clonotype. The CDR3 regions of TCR beta were amplified from RNA transcripts. A set of HTBI primers served as the primers for a first-round RT-PCR of the TCR CDR3. TCRdb re-derived calls from the multiplex PCR reads in MiXCR, one entry per CDR3 protein. This sample has hundreds of thousands of distinct CDR3 sequences, with 14% found just once. Germline V gene data show CDR1 as SGHRS and CDR2 as YFSETQ. This CDR3 has 16 amino acids. V trimming: 3 bases; J trimming: 5 bases; junction bases outside the gene matches: 12.

This receptor was obtained from a woman in her fifties or sixties with Graves' ophthalmopathy. The sample was blood. The chain employs TRBV5-1 and TRBJ2-5, with 8 nucleotides matching TRBD1. The DNA for the CDR3 is TGCGCCAGCAGCTGGGCCTGGACAGGGAAACGGGAGACCCAGTACTTC. The encoded protein is CASSWAWTGKRETQYF.